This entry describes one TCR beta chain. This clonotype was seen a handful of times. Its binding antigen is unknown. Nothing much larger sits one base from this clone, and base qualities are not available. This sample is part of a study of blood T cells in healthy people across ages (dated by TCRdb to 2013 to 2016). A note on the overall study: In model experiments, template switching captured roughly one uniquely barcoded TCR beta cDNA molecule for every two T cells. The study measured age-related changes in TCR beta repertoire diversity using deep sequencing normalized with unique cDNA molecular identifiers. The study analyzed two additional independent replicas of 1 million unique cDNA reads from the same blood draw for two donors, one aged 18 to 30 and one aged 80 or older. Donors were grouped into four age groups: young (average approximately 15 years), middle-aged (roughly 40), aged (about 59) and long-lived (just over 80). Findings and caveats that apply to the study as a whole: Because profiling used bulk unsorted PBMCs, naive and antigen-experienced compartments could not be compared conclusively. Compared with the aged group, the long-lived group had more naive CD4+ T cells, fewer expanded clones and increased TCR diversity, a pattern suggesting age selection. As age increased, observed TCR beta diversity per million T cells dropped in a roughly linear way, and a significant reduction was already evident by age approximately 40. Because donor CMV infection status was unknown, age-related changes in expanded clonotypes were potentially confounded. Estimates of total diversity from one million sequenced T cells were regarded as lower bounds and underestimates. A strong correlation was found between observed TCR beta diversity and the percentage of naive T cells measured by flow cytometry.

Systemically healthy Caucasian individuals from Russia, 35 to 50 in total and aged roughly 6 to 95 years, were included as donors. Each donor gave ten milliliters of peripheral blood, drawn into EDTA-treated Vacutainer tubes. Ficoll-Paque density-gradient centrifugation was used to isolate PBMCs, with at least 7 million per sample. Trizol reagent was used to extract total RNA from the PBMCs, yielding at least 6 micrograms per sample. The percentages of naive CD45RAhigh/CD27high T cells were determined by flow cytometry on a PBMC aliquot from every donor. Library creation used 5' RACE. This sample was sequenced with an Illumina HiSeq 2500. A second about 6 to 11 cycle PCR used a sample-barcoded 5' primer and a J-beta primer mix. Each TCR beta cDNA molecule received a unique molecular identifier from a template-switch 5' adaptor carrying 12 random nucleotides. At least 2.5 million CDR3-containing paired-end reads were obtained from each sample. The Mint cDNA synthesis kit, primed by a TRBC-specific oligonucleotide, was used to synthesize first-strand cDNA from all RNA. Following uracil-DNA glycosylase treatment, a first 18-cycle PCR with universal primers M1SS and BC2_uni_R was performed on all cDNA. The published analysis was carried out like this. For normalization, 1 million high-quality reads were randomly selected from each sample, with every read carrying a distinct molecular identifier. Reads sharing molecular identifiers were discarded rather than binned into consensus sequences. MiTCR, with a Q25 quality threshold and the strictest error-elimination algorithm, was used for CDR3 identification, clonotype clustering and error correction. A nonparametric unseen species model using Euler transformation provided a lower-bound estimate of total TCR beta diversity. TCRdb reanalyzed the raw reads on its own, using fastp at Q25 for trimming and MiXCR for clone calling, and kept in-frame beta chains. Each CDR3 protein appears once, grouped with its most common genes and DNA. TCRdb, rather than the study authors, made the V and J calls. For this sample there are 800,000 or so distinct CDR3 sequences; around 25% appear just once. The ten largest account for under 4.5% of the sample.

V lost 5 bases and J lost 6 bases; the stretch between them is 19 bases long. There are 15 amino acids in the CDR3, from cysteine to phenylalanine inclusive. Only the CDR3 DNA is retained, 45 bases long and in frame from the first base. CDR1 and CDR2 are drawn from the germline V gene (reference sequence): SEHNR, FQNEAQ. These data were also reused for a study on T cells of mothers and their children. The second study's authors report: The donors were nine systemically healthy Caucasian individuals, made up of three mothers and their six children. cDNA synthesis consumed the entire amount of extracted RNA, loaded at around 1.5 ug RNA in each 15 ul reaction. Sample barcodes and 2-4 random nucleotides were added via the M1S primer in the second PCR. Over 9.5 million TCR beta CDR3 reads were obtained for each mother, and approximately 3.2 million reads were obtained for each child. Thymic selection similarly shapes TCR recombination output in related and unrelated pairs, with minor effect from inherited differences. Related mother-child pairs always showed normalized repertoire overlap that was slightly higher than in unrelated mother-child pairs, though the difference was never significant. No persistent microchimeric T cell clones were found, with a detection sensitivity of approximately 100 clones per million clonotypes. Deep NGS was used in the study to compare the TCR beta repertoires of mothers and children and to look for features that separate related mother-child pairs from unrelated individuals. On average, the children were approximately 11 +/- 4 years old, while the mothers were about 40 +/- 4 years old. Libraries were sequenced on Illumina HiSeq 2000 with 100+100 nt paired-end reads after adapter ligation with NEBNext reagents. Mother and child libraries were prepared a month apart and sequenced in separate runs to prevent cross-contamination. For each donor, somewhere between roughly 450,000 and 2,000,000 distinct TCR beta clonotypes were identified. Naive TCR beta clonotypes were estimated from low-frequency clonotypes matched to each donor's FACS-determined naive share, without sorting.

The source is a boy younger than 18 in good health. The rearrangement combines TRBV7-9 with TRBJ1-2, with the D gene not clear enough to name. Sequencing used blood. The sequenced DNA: TGTGCCAGCAGCGTCCTATCGGCGCCGCAAAATGGCTACACCTTC. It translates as CASSVLSAPQNGYTF.